This T cell receptor beta chain was sequenced during a study of cytomegalovirus exposure and HLA in healthy donors. As for the study in general: In an earlier analysis, 90 million to 120 million unique TCR beta sequences were found from some 180 million T cells. The Caucasian-associated ancestry cluster held 80% to 90% of over 350 genotyped donors. The study's findings and limits: Accounts indicate the classifier identified cytomegalovirus status with strong specificity and sensitivity. In an earlier analysis, most TCR beta V segments were productive about 87% or about 30% of the time.

PCR employed 60 Vbeta and 13 Jbeta primers. Libraries were prepared by immunoSEQ multiplex PCR; TCRdb keeps only in-frame clonotypes and omits some of them. This sample carries hundreds of thousands of clones, over 65% of them seen once, and the ten largest clones take roughly 2.6%. This clone has a single count. The antigen is undetermined. The V and J ends lost 6 bases and 6 bases, in that order; junction bases with no gene match: 12. Germline V gene sequence: CDR1 MNHEY, CDR2 SVGAGI. This CDR3 spans 15 amino acids. The chain is built from TRBV6-5 and TRBJ1-2; 8 nucleotides match TRBD1. This clonotype originated in a woman between 55 and 75 years old in good health and CMV-seropositive. The source material was PBMCs. In DNA form, the CDR3 reads TGTGCCAGCAGAACTCTGACAGGGGAACGGAATGGCTACACCTTC. Protein sequence: CASRTLTGERNGYTF.